A single T cell receptor beta chain is shown here with its context. The CDR3 spans 13 residues. Germline-derived CDR1 and CDR2 are SGHDN and FVKESK. Between the trimmed V and J ends, which lost 0 bases and 4 bases, there was a span of 4 bases. These data come from a study of OX40 agonist ivuxolimab in advanced cancers. Overall study context: Subjects had a mean age of 60 years, with a range of 23 to 79; just over 80% were male. Under the entry rules, prior anti-PD-1, anti-PD-L1 or anti-CTLA-4 therapy was allowed, and about 40% had some.

The repertoire was sequenced with immunoSEQ multiplex PCR; TCRdb's copy has only in-frame clones and lacks some. The sample lists 45,000 to 65,000 clones, 84% occurring once. The source of this sequence is an adult with an advanced solid tumor such as melanoma, head and neck, liver or kidney cancer. The sample was CD4+ or CD8+ T cells sorted from blood, taken in a trial of the OX40 agonist ivuxolimab. The chain couples TRBV14 to TRBJ1-3; D not certain. The CDR3 loop is CASSQDRGNTIYF. The CDR3 DNA sequence: TGTGCCAGCAGCCAAGACAGGGGAAACACCATATATTTT.